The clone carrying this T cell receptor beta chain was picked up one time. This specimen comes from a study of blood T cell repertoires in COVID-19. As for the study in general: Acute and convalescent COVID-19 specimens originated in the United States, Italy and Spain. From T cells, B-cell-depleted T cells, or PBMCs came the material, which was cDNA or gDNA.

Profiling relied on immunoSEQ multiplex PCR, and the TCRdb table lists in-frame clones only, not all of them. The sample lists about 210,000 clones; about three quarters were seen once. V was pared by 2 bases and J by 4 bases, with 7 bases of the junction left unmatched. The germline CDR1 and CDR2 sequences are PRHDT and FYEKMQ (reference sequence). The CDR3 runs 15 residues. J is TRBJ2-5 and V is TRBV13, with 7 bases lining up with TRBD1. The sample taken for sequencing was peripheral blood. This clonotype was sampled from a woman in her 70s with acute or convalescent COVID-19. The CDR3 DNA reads TGTGCCAGCAGCTTACGGACAGGTGAGGGAGAGACCCAGTACTTC. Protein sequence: CASSLRTGEGETQYF.